These 28 T cell receptor beta chains were all obtained from the same sample, sequenced in a study of vaccination effects on CD4 cells after COVID-19. Viral peptide pool expansion of antigen-specific CD4+ T cells preceded sequencing in the ViraFEST assay. CD4+ T cells were isolated after roughly nine days of culture. It was two doses of either the BNT162b2 or mRNA-1273 vaccine that participants received. Their antigen targets remain unknown. The protocol was immunoSEQ multiplex PCR, while the TCRdb copy is restricted to in-frame clones and leaves out a portion. The data show under 40,000 clones, around four fifths seen once. Material: CD4+ T cells from PBMCs cultured with HCoV-NL63 spike peptides, obtained after COVID-19 vaccination. Receptors were obtained from a human donor who received a COVID-19 vaccine. Some clones in this sample may be carry-over from other donors' samples.

The gene calls are TRBV7-2 and TRBJ1-6; no firm D call. The CDR3 is 15 residues long. Germline values: CDR1 SGHTA, CDR2 FQGNSA. Trimming took off 5 bases at V and 10 bases at J, with 18 bases between the two ends. CDR3 loop: CASSPTTGSPSPLHF. The CDR3 nucleotides read TGTGCCAGCAGCCCGACTACGGGGTCCCCCTCACCCCTCCACTTT.

This clone appeared once. J is TRBJ1-4 and V is TRBV19; D not resolved. The V end was cut by 3 bases, the J end by 3 bases, with 17 bases between. CDR3 length: 17 amino acids. Germline values: CDR1 LNHDA, CDR2 SQIVND (reference sequence). CDR3 amino acids: CASSMPRGGSANEKLFF. The DNA of the CDR3 is TGTGCCAGTAGTATGCCTCGAGGTGGATCGGCTAATGAAAAACTGTTTTTT.

This clone is medium-sized within its sample. V and J are TRBV7-2 and TRBJ2-3; D is ambiguous. Trimming took off 7 bases at V and 0 bases at J, with 11 bases between the two ends. This CDR3 comprises 14 residues. Germline CDR1 is SGHTA and CDR2 is FQGNSA. The CDR3 spells CASTVYSSTDTQYF. For the CDR3, the DNA is TGTGCCAGCACCGTTTACTCCAGCACAGATACGCAGTATTTT.

The chain links TRBV2 to TRBJ2-3; the match to TRBD1 covers 7 bases. This CDR3 has 13 residues. The ends lost 9 bases at V and 0 bases at J; junction bases unmatched: 3. CDR1 and CDR2 from the germline V gene are SNHLY and FYNNEI. CDR3 region: CARADRSTDTQYF. In DNA, the CDR3 is TGTGCCAGGGCGGACAGGAGCACAGATACGCAGTATTTT.

V and J are TRBV7-3 and TRBJ2-2; D is ambiguous. The V end lost 2 bases, the J end lost 2 bases, and 3 bases lay between the germline ends. The CDR3 length is 13 residues. The germline V gene encodes CDR1 SGHTA and CDR2 FQGTGA. The CDR3 sequence: CASSLLNTGELFF. CDR3 coding DNA: TGTGCCAGCAGCTTACTAAACACCGGGGAGCTGTTTTTT.

This clone was seen more than once but under ten times. The chain carries TRBV7-3 and TRBJ2-2; the D is unclear. Germline V gene data show CDR1 as SGHTA and CDR2 as FQGTGA. Trimming took off 5 bases at V and 4 bases at J, with 8 bases between the two ends. The CDR3 is made up of 13 amino acids. The CDR3 nucleotides are TGTGCCAGCAGCCGACTTGGCACCGGGGAGCTGTTTTTT. Residues: CASSRLGTGELFF.

The chain couples TRBV6-1 to TRBJ1-5; D is uncertain. The V end lost 4 bases, the J end lost 0 bases, and 19 bases lay between the germline ends. The germline CDR1 and CDR2 sequences are MNHNS and SASEGT. The CDR3 runs 18 residues. CDR3 amino acids: CASSVRRLAAYSNQPQHF. CDR3 nucleotides: TGTGCCAGCAGTGTTCGCAGATTGGCGGCATATAGCAATCAGCCCCAGCATTTT.

This rearrangement joins TRBV6-2 or TRBV6-3 to TRBJ2-1; D is possibly TRBD2 (7 bases). Per the germline V gene, CDR1 is MNHEY and CDR2 is SVGEGT. Trimming pared 2 bases from V and 6 bases from J, leaving 14 bases between. The CDR3 has 15 amino acids. CDR3 amino acids: CASSYVRGALNEQFF. For the CDR3, the DNA is TGTGCCAGCAGTTACGTCCGGGGGGCCCTCAATGAGCAGTTCTTC.

This clone occurred a few times. The chain is built from TRBV2 and TRBJ2-2, with D perhaps matching TRBD1 (6 bases). The CDR3 has 14 residues. Trimming left V 2 bases short and J 7 bases short, with 11 bases between. Germline V CDR1 and CDR2: SNHLY, FYNNEI. The CDR3 nucleotides are TGTGCCAGCAGTGAACACAGGGAAGGCGGGGAGCTGTTTTTT. Translation gives CASSEHREGGELFF.

This clone was found a few times. The rearrangement links TRBV7-3 to TRBJ2-7; 11 bases are a match to TRBD2. In germline, CDR1 is SGHTA, CDR2 FQGTGA. The ends lost 4 bases at V and 1 base at J; junction bases unmatched: 6. The CDR3 has 16 residues. The DNA of the CDR3 is TGTGCCAGCAGCTCGTCATCTAGCGGGGGGTCCTACGAGCAGTACGTC. Translating it yields CASSSSSSGGSYEQYV.

This chain uses TRBV7-3 with TRBJ2-3; 9 bases align to TRBD2. The CDR3 is made up of 15 amino acids. The V and J ends lost 4 bases and 5 bases, in that order; junction bases with no gene match: 7. Per germline, CDR1 SGHTA and CDR2 FQGTGA. DNA for the CDR3: TGTGCCAGCAGCTCACAAGCGGGGGGAGAAGATACGCAGTATTTT. It specifies CASSSQAGGEDTQYF.

CDR3 DNA sequence: TGTGCCAGCAGCTTTTTTACTGGGGCCAACGTCCTGACTTTC. Translated: CASSFFTGANVLTF. This chain connects TRBV7-3 to TRBJ2-6; D is ambiguous. The germline V and J ends were trimmed by 3 bases and 2 bases, with 5 bases remaining between them. The CDR3 contains 14 residues. Germline assignment: CDR1 SGHTA and CDR2 FQGTGA.

V is TRBV18 and J is TRBJ2-1; D remains unclear. Looked up from germline, CDR1 is KGHSH and CDR2 is LQKENI. Trimming pared 4 bases from V and 7 bases from J, leaving 11 bases between. CDR3 size: 13 residues. The CDR3, as DNA: TGTGCCAGCTCACTTAACCGGCTTAATGAGCAGTTCTTC. This gives the protein CASSLNRLNEQFF.

This clone was observed a handful of times. V is TRBV27 and J is TRBJ1-1; D might be TRBD1 (6 bases). The CDR3 is made up of 14 amino acids. Germline assignment: CDR1 MNHEY and CDR2 SMNVEV (reference sequence). The ends were cut back, 0 bases at V and 4 bases at J, with 9 bases in the middle. The CDR3 reads CASSLSGGGTEAFF. DNA of the CDR3: TGTGCCAGCAGTTTATCTGGAGGGGGCACTGAAGCTTTCTTT.

V and J are TRBV29-1 and TRBJ1-2, with 10 bases lining up with TRBD1. The germline CDR1 and CDR2 sequences are SQVTM and ANQGSEA. The CDR3 runs 16 residues. After removal of 7 bases from V and 8 bases from J, the junction contained 19 bases not matched to a gene. CDR3: CSAQPNGAGQGLGYTF. As DNA, the CDR3 is TGCAGCGCCCAACCCAACGGAGCGGGACAGGGGCTAGGCTACACCTTC.

V gene TRBV18 combines with J gene TRBJ2-2; perhaps TRBD1 as D (6 bases). The V end was cut by 3 bases, the J end by 5 bases, with 16 bases between. Germline loops: CDR1 KGHSH, CDR2 LQKENI. The CDR3 covers 16 residues. CDR3 nucleotides: TGTGCCAGCTCACCGACGGTATATACAGGGACCGGGGAGCTGTTTTTT. It translates to CASSPTVYTGTGELFF. Supplemented by reference TRBV18 and TRBJ2-2, the full variable domain reads NAGVMQNPRHLVRRRGQEARLRCSPMKGHSHVYWYRQLPEEGLKFMVYLQKENIIDESGMPKERFSAEFPKEGPSILRIQQVVRGDSAAYFCASSPTVYTGTGELFFGEGSRLTVL.

This clone is a singleton in its sample. The J gene is TRBJ1-1, the V gene TRBV3-1 (or the pseudogene TRBV3-2); TRBD1 is a possible D gene (5 bases). This CDR3 contains 15 residues. Trimming removed 4 bases at V and 1 base at J, with 13 bases between. Germline lookup yields CDR1 LGHDT and CDR2 YNNKEL (reference sequence). The CDR3 loop reads CASSPRASANTEAFF. The CDR3 DNA sequence: TGTGCCAGCAGCCCCAGGGCTTCGGCGAACACTGAAGCTTTCTTT.

This clone came up once. DNA for the CDR3: TGTGCCAGCAGTACCACTGGGGGGCGCGGCATGAACACTGAAGCTTTCTTT. This codes for CASSTTGGRGMNTEAFF. The rearrangement joins TRBV6-2 or TRBV6-3 to TRBJ1-1; tentative D call: TRBD1 (6 bases). V lost 5 bases to trimming and J lost 0 bases, with 19 bases between them. CDR1 and CDR2 from the germline V gene are MNHEY and SVGEGT. CDR3 length: 17 amino acids.

The chain has TRBV18 and TRBJ2-1; a weak D match, TRBD1 (6 bases). Germline CDR1 and CDR2: KGHSH and LQKENI. This CDR3 has 15 amino acids. V was cut by 1 base and J by 0 bases, with 7 bases left in between. CDR3 protein: CASSPRQVSYNEQFF. CDR3 in DNA: TGTGCCAGCTCACCACGACAGGTCTCCTACAATGAGCAGTTCTTC.

The V and J genes are TRBV19 and TRBJ1-1, with D tentatively TRBD1 (5 bases). Between the trimmed V and J ends, which lost 5 bases and 3 bases, there was a span of 16 bases. The germline CDR1 and CDR2 sequences are LNHDA and SQIVND (reference sequence). The CDR3 loop spans 15 amino acids. Here the CDR3 reads CASSPAGGGYTEAFF. The CDR3 DNA reads as TGTGCCAGTAGTCCAGCTGGGGGGGGTTACACTGAAGCTTTCTTT.

In this sample, this clone turned up a few times. V usage is TRBV10-3 and J usage is TRBJ1-4; D unclear. Germline V lookup: CDR1 ENHRY, CDR2 SYGVKD. The CDR3 loop spans 16 amino acids. Trimming pared 0 bases from V and 3 bases from J, leaving 11 bases between. The CDR3 sequence: CAISESGGLANEKLFF. CDR3 sequence (DNA): TGTGCCATCAGTGAGTCGGGAGGACTAGCTAATGAAAAACTGTTTTTT.

The genes are TRBV7-2 and TRBJ1-2; 7 bases fit TRBD1. CDR1 and CDR2 (germline): SGHTA, FQGNSA. The ends lost 5 bases at V and 4 bases at J; junction bases unmatched: 10. The CDR3 totals 15 residues. The CDR3 region has the DNA TGTGCCAGCAGCAGGGGTACCGGGACAGCCTATGGCTACACCTTC. Residues: CASSRGTGTAYGYTF.

The chain links TRBV6-1 to TRBJ2-5; possibly TRBD1 for D (6 bases). V was pared by 1 base and J by 13 bases, with 16 bases between. There are 13 residues in the CDR3. The germline V gene encodes CDR1 MNHNS and CDR2 SASEGT. CDR3 region: CASSEVTQGRRYF. The CDR3 nucleotides are TGTGCCAGCAGTGAAGTAACACAGGGCCGCCGGTACTTC.

The rearrangement joins TRBV18 to TRBJ1-3, with D unclear. Germline V gene data show CDR1 as KGHSH and CDR2 as LQKENI. Deletions cut 1 base from V and 3 bases from J, with 10 bases between. This CDR3 spans 15 amino acids. The CDR3: CASSPQGSGGNTIYF. CDR3 in DNA: TGTGCCAGCTCACCACAAGGGTCCGGTGGAAACACCATATATTTT.

The sample holds one count of this clone. The genes are TRBV6-1 and TRBJ1-5, with D possibly being TRBD1 (6 bases). This CDR3 comprises 16 residues. V was shortened by 2 bases and J by 3 bases, with 14 bases between the two germline ends. Germline CDR1 reads MNHNS; CDR2 reads SASEGT. CDR3 DNA: TGTGCCAGCAGTGAATACCTACAGGGAAACAATCAGCCCCAGCATTTT. The encoded protein is CASSEYLQGNNQPQHF.

The chain uses TRBV5-5 and TRBJ2-5; D is undetermined. The CDR3 runs to 16 residues. Germline lookup yields CDR1 SGHKS and CDR2 YYEKEE (reference sequence). V was shortened by 2 bases and J by 2 bases, with 16 bases between the two germline ends. For the CDR3, the DNA is TGTGCCAGCAGCTTAATTCGTTGGGCCGAACAAGAGACCCAGTACTTC. It encodes CASSLIRWAEQETQYF.

This clone was observed a single time. The genes are TRBV29-1 and TRBJ2-4, with D possibly TRBD2 on 6 matching bases. Per the germline V gene, CDR1 is SQVTM and CDR2 is ANQGSEA. V was trimmed by 4 bases and J by 3 bases, leaving 10 bases between them. The CDR3 length is 13 residues. The CDR3 loop is CSVAWGGKNIQYF. In DNA, the CDR3 is TGCAGCGTTGCTTGGGGAGGCAAAAACATTCAGTACTTC.

The chain joins TRBV28 to TRBJ2-7; D unresolved. CDR1 is MDHEN and CDR2 is SYDVKM in the germline V gene. V was pared by 4 bases and J by 4 bases, with 8 bases between. CDR3 length equals 12 residues. The CDR3 bases are TGTGCCAGCAGTTCCACAATATACGAGCAGTACGTC. Translating gives CASSSTIYEQYV.